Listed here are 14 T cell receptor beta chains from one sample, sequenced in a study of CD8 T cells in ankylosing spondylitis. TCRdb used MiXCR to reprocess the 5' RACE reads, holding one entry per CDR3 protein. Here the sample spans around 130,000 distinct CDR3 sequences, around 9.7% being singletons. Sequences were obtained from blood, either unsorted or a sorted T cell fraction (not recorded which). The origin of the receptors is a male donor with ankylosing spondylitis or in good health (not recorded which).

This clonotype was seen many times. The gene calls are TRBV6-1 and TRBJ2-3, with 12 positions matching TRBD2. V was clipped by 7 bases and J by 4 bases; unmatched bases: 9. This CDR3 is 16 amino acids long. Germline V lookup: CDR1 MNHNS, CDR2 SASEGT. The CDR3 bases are TGTGCCAGCAACCGAAGGACTAGCGGGATCCCAGATACGCAGTATTTT. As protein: CASNRRTSGIPDTQYF.

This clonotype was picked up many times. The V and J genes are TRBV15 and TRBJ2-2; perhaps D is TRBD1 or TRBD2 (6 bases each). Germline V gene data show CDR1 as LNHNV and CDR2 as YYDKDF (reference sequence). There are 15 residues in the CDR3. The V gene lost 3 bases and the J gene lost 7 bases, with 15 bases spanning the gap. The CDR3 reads CATSSRGAGGGELFF. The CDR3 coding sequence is TGTGCCACCAGCAGTAGGGGGGCAGGTGGCGGGGAGCTGTTTTTT.

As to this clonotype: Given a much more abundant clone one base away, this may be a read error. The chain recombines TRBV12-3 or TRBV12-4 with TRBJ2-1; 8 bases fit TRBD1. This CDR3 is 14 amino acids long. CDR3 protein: CATSLGQGAHEQFF. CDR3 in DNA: TGTGCCACCAGTTTGGGTCAGGGGGCGCATGAGCAGTTCTTC.

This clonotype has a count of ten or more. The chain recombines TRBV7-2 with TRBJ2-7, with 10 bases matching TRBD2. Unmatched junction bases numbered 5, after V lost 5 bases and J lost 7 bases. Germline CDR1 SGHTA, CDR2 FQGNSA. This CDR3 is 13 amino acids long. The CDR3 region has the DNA TGTGCCAGCAGCGCTGGACTAGCGGCTGAGCAGTACTTC. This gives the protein CASSAGLAAEQYF.

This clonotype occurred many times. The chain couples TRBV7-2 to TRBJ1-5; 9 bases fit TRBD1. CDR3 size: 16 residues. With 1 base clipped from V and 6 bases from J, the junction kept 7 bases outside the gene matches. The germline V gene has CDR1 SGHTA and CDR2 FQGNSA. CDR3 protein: CASSLGTGTGSQPQHF. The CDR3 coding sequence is TGTGCCAGCAGCTTAGGGACCGGGACAGGGAGTCAGCCCCAGCATTTT.

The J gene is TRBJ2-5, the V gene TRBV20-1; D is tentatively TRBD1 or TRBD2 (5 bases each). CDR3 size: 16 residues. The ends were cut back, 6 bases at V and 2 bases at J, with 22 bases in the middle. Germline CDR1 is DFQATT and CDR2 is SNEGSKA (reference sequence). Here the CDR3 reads CSALGFVGVGQETQYF. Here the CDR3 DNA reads TGCAGTGCCTTGGGGTTTGTGGGGGTAGGTCAAGAGACCCAGTACTTC.

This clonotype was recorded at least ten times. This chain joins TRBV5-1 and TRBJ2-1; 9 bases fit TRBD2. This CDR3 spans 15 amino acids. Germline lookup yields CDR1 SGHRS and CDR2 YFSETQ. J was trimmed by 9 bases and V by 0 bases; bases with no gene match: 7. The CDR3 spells CASSLVVAGEGEQFF. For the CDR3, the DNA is TGCGCCAGCAGCTTGGTGGTAGCGGGAGAGGGTGAGCAGTTCTTC.

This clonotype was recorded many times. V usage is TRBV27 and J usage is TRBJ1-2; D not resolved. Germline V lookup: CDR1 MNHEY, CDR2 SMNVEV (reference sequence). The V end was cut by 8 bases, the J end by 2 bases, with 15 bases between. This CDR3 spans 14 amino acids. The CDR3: CASGKMADNYGYTF. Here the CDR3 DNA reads TGTGCCAGCGGAAAGATGGCAGACAACTATGGCTACACCTTC.

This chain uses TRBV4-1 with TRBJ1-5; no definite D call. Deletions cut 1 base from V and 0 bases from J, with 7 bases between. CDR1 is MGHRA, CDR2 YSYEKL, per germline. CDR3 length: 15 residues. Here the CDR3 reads CASSQVVSSNQPQHF. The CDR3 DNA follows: TGCGCCAGCAGCCAAGTCGTCAGTAGCAATCAGCCCCAGCATTTT.

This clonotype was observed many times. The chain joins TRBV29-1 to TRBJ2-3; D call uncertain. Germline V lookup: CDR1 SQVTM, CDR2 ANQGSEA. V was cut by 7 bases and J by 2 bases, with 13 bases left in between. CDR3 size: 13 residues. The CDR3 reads CSAHQSPTDTQYF. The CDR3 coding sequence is TGCAGCGCCCACCAGTCCCCCACAGATACGCAGTATTTT.

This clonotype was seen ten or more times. CDR3: CASSLVVSSYEQYF. In DNA, the CDR3 is TGTGCCAGCAGCTTAGTCGTCAGCTCCTACGAGCAGTACTTC. This sequence joins TRBV7-2 and TRBJ2-7; D unresolved. The germline V gene encodes CDR1 SGHTA and CDR2 FQGNSA. V lost 1 base and J 0 bases, leaving 7 bases between the germline ends. The CDR3 runs 14 residues.

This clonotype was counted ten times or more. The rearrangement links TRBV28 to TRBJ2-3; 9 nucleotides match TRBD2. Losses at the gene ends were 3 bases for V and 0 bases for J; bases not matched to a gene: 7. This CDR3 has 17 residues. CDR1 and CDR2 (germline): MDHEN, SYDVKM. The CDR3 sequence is CASSFRREGASTDTQYF. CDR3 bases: TGTGCCAGCAGTTTCCGGCGGGAGGGGGCTAGCACAGATACGCAGTATTTT.

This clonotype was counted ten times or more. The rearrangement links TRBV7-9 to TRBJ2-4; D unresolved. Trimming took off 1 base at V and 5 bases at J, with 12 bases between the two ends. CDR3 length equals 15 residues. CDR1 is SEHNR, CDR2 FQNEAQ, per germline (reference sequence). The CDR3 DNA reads TGTGCCAGCAGCTTAGGCTTAGTTGGTCAAAACATTCAGTACTTC. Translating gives CASSLGLVGQNIQYF.

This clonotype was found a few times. The CDR3 is CATSTPLGGGFSNQPQHF. CDR3 DNA: TGTGCCACCAGCACGCCCCTTGGAGGGGGGTTCAGCAATCAGCCCCAGCATTTT. The chain has TRBV15 and TRBJ1-5; possible D gene TRBD1, 6 bases. CDR1 and CDR2 from the germline V gene are LNHNV and YYDKDF (reference sequence). This CDR3 contains 18 residues. The germline V and J ends were trimmed by 4 bases and 1 base, with 20 bases remaining between them.